The 25 T cell receptor beta chains presented below share a single source sample, sequenced in a study of T-cell memory formation after mild COVID-19. TCRdb recomputed calls from the 5' RACE reads with MiXCR, one row per CDR3 protein. The repertoire consists of almost 550,000 distinct CDR3 sequences, with about 20% occurring once and the leading ten covering roughly an eighth. The specimen was PBMCs or a T cell subset sorted from them (not recorded which). These receptor sequences come from an adult woman who had mild COVID-19 (a few samples of this study predate the infection). Cell type and time point are not known.

This clonotype was seen many times. This chain uses TRBV2 with TRBJ2-3; D is possibly TRBD1 or TRBD2 (5 bases each). The CDR3 totals 16 residues. V lost 4 bases and J lost 3, with 17 bases in between. Germline values: CDR1 SNHLY, CDR2 FYNNEI. CDR3 residues: CASSARQSEGTDTQYF. Written as DNA, the CDR3 is TGTGCCAGCAGTGCAAGACAGTCTGAGGGTACAGATACGCAGTATTTT.

This clonotype was seen more than once but under ten times. The chain has TRBV20-1 and TRBJ2-3, with 8 bases aligning to TRBD2. This CDR3 is built from 15 residues. V was pared by 6 bases and J by 1 base, with 9 bases of the junction left unmatched. Germline values: CDR1 DFQATT, CDR2 SNEGSKA (reference sequence). The CDR3 bases are TGCAGTGCGCAAACAGCGGGAGCGGGCACAGATACGCAGTATTTT. This translates into CSAQTAGAGTDTQYF.

This clonotype was picked up a small number of times. This rearrangement joins TRBV12-3 or TRBV12-4 to TRBJ2-1, with a weak D call TRBD1 (6 bases). The CDR3 runs to 13 residues. Trimming left V 6 bases short and J 5 bases short, with 11 bases between. This chain's CDR3 is CASSPHRDNEQFF. The CDR3 DNA follows: TGTGCCAGCAGCCCCCACAGGGACAATGAGCAGTTCTTC.

This clonotype was found a few times. This chain uses TRBV5-5 with TRBJ2-3; TRBD2 aligns across 7 bases. Germline assignment: CDR1 SGHKS and CDR2 YYEKEE (reference sequence). The J segment lost 0 bases and the V segment lost 4 bases, leaving 5 bases of the junction unmatched. This CDR3 has 15 amino acids. CDR3 amino acids: CASSAGLVSTDTQYF. CDR3 bases: TGTGCCAGCAGCGCCGGACTAGTTAGCACAGATACGCAGTATTTT.

The rearrangement uses TRBV15 and TRBJ1-2; possibly TRBD1 for D (5 bases). This CDR3 contains 17 residues. V gave up 0 bases and J gave up 8 bases, with 22 bases separating them. The germline V gene has CDR1 LNHNV and CDR2 YYDKDF (reference sequence). The CDR3 loop is CATSREYQGASGWGYTF. CDR3 coding DNA: TGTGCCACCAGCAGAGAATACCAGGGAGCTTCAGGATGGGGCTACACCTTC.

This clonotype was observed a few times. The chain combines TRBV9 with TRBJ2-3; 7 bases are shared with TRBD2. Trimming removed 4 bases from V and 2 bases from J; junction bases left unmatched: 7. There are 15 residues in the CDR3. Germline V CDR1 and CDR2: SGDLS, YYNGEE. The CDR3 is CASSSGGWATDTQYF. In DNA form, the CDR3 reads TGTGCCAGCAGCTCCGGGGGGTGGGCCACAGATACGCAGTATTTT.

This clonotype appeared many times. The chain couples TRBV27 to TRBJ2-1; the D gene is possibly TRBD1 (6 bases). Looked up from germline, CDR1 is MNHEY and CDR2 is SMNVEV (reference sequence). Trimming shortened V by 3 bases and J by 9 bases, and 15 bases separated the two germline ends. CDR3 length: 14 residues. The CDR3 sequence: CASSFGGPGSEQFF. The CDR3 coding sequence is TGTGCCAGCAGTTTTGGGGGCCCCGGTAGTGAGCAGTTCTTC.

This clonotype was seen a few times. The gene calls are TRBV4-2 and TRBJ2-3, with 8 bases matching TRBD2. The CDR3 contains 17 residues. Trimming removed 0 bases from V and 0 bases from J; junction bases left unmatched: 5. Germline CDR1 reads LGHNA; CDR2 reads YNFKEQ. Here the CDR3 DNA reads TGTGCCAGCAGCCAAGATTTTGCTAGCGGGAGCACAGATACGCAGTATTTT. Translation: CASSQDFASGSTDTQYF.

The chain uses TRBV20-1 and TRBJ1-3; 8 bases match TRBD1. CDR1 is DFQATT and CDR2 is SNEGSKA in the germline V gene (reference sequence). J gave up 0 bases and V 5 bases, and 6 bases lay outside the gene matches. CDR3 length: 15 residues. CDR3 sequence: CSARDRISSGNTIYF. In DNA form, the CDR3 reads TGCAGTGCTCGGGACAGGATTAGCTCTGGAAACACCATATATTTT.

The rearrangement uses TRBV6-5 and TRBJ2-5, with D unclear. CDR3 size: 15 residues. Trimming left V 0 bases short and J 4 bases short, with 12 bases between. Germline V gene lookup returns CDR1 MNHEY and CDR2 SVGAGI. This CDR3 is CASSYSRLVRETQYF. For the CDR3, the DNA is TGTGCCAGCAGTTACTCGCGTCTAGTCCGAGAGACCCAGTACTTC.

The chain employs TRBV11-3 and TRBJ1-4; unclear D gene. Per germline, CDR1 SGHNT and CDR2 YENEEA. The CDR3 is made up of 12 amino acids. V lost 4 bases and J 8 bases, leaving 8 bases between the germline ends. CDR3 coding DNA: TGTGCCAGCAGCTATTCGTCCGAAAAACTGTTTTTT. This translates into CASSYSSEKLFF.

The chain combines TRBV6-2 or TRBV6-3 with TRBJ2-4; no reliable D call. Trimming took 9 bases from V and 8 from J, leaving 17 bases between them. The length of the CDR3 is 13 residues. CDR1 is MNHEY, CDR2 SVGEGT, per germline. The CDR3 nucleotides read TGTGCCAGTACCCCCGATGGTCCGGACATTCAGTACTTC. Translated: CASTPDGPDIQYF.

This clonotype was seen a few times. J is TRBJ2-6 and V is TRBV5-1; D possibly matches TRBD1 or TRBD2 (5 bases each). V lost 4 bases and J lost 0, with 14 bases in between. The CDR3 sequence is 17 residues long. Germline CDR1 reads SGHRS; CDR2 reads YFSETQ. The DNA of the CDR3 is TGCGCCAGCAGCATGGGACGGATGAGCTCTGGGGCCAACGTCCTGACTTTC. Protein sequence: CASSMGRMSSGANVLTF.

There are many counts of this clonotype. The genes are TRBV12-3 or TRBV12-4 and TRBJ1-2; possible D gene TRBD1, 5 bases. The CDR3 covers 12 residues. V gave up 6 bases and J gave up 5 bases, with 10 bases separating them. CDR3 DNA sequence: TGTGCCAGCAGAGCCGGGGGGTATGGCTACACCTTC. It is translated as CASRAGGYGYTF.

Only a few counts were recorded for this clonotype. The J gene is TRBJ2-7, the V gene TRBV6-5; D might be TRBD2 (8 bases). The CDR3 loop spans 17 amino acids. Looked up from germline, CDR1 is MNHEY and CDR2 is SVGAGI. The V and J ends lost 2 bases and 1 base respectively, with 18 bases between them. The CDR3 protein is CASSYAGGTSGSYEQYF. CDR3 DNA sequence: TGTGCCAGCAGTTACGCAGGGGGAACTAGCGGATCCTACGAGCAGTACTTC.

This clonotype came up a few times. V is TRBV9 and J is TRBJ1-1, with a possible D match to TRBD1 (6 bases). CDR3 length: 17 amino acids. V was pared by 3 bases and J by 4 bases, with 22 bases between. Germline-derived CDR1 and CDR2 are SGDLS and YYNGEE. The CDR3 DNA is TGTGCCAGCAGCGGCGGACAGCCAATTTTTGGGAGCACTGAAGCTTTCTTT. This sequence encodes CASSGGQPIFGSTEAFF.

This clonotype was recorded a few times. J is TRBJ2-3 and V is TRBV11-2; possibly TRBD1 for D (5 bases). Per germline, CDR1 SGHAT and CDR2 FQNNGV. Trimming took off 5 bases at V and 4 bases at J, with 10 bases between the two ends. The CDR3 has 13 amino acids. CDR3 residues: CASSPSTADTQYF. The DNA for the CDR3 is TGTGCCAGCAGCCCTTCGACAGCAGATACGCAGTATTTT. Full variable domain (outside the CDR3, taken from reference TRBV11-2 and TRBJ2-3): EAGVAQSPRYKIIEKRQSVAFWCNPISGHATLYWYQQILGQGPKLLIQFQNNGVVDDSQLPKDRFSAERLKGVDSTLKIQPAKLEDSAVYLCASSPSTADTQYFGPGTRLTVL.

In its sample, this clonotype was seen a few times. The rearrangement links TRBV27 to TRBJ2-1; no definite D call. The CDR3 contains 13 residues. Germline V CDR1 and CDR2: MNHEY, SMNVEV (reference sequence). Trimming pared 5 bases from V and 6 bases from J, leaving 11 bases between. Here the CDR3 DNA reads TGTGCCAGCAGTAGAAGGTCCGGCAATGAGCAGTTCTTC. It codes for CASSRRSGNEQFF.

This clonotype was seen a handful of times. The chain carries TRBV29-1 and TRBJ1-1; 8 nucleotides agree with TRBD1. Trimming at V came to 6 bases and at J to 1 base, leaving 7 bases not matched to a gene. The germline V gene has CDR1 SQVTM and CDR2 ANQGSEA. The CDR3 totals 14 residues. The CDR3 nucleotides are TGCAGCGTGAATGACAGGGGCGGGAACACTGAAGCTTTCTTT. It codes for CSVNDRGGNTEAFF.

This clonotype was seen a few times. The V and J genes are TRBV7-9 and TRBJ2-1; 9 nucleotides agree with TRBD2. The CDR3 covers 17 residues. Germline V gives CDR1 SEHNR, CDR2 FQNEAQ (reference sequence). J lost 7 bases, V lost 5 bases, and 15 bases had no gene match. CDR3 sequence (DNA): TGTGCCAGCAGCCCCCCCCCGGGTAGCGGGAGTAGGAATGAGCAGTTCTTC. It translates to CASSPPPGSGSRNEQFF.

The chain uses TRBV5-6 and TRBJ2-7; D is possibly TRBD2 (5 bases). The CDR3 contains 11 residues. Germline CDR1 reads SGHDT; CDR2 reads YYEEEE. V lost 7 bases, J lost 6 bases, and 11 bases lay in between. CDR3 sequence (DNA): TGTGCCAGCGGGAGTCTCGGCGAGCAGTACTTC. Translated, it gives CASGSLGEQYF.

There are a few counts of this clonotype. The gene calls are TRBV6-5 and TRBJ2-1; D is uncertain. Germline CDR1 and CDR2: MNHEY and SVGAGI. Trimming left V 0 bases short and J 0 bases short, with 9 bases between. This CDR3 region has 16 residues. The DNA for the CDR3 is TGTGCCAGCAGTTACTCCGTAACGGCCTCCTACAATGAGCAGTTCTTC. Residues: CASSYSVTASYNEQFF.

This chain joins TRBV5-1 and TRBJ2-1; D ambiguous. Germline CDR1 reads SGHRS; CDR2 reads YFSETQ. The CDR3 spans 12 residues. The V gene lost 0 bases and the J gene lost 8 bases, with 6 bases spanning the gap. CDR3 nucleotide sequence: TGCGCCAGCAGCTTGGGGGCACATGAGCAGTTCTTC. Amino acids: CASSLGAHEQFF.

This chain connects TRBV6-1 to TRBJ2-1; TRBD1 is a possible D gene (6 bases). Trimming pared 0 bases from V and 0 bases from J, leaving 12 bases between. Germline V CDR1 and CDR2: MNHNS, SASEGT. The CDR3 has 17 residues. CDR3 nucleotides: TGTGCCAGCAGTGAAGCGCCTGGGGGCAGCTCCTACAATGAGCAGTTCTTC. Residues: CASSEAPGGSSYNEQFF.

This sequence joins TRBV12-3 or TRBV12-4 and TRBJ1-2, with TRBD1 matching over 7 bases. V dropped 6 bases and J dropped 7; count of bases not matched to a gene: 11. The CDR3 runs to 14 residues. Written as DNA, the CDR3 is TGTGCCAGCAGAATCGAACAGGGGCTGGGTGGCTACACCTTC. Translation gives CASRIEQGLGGYTF.